The rows below give T cell receptor beta chains drawn from one sample of a study of blood T cell repertoires in COVID-19. This table comes from immunoSEQ multiplex PCR, and its TCRdb copy is limited to in-frame clones, with some not included. The sample holds about 370,000 clones, 80% to 90% seen once. Source material: PBMCs or T cells enriched from blood (not recorded which). Receptors were obtained from a man aged 18 to 35 who had recovered from COVID-19. Both conserved end residues are trimmed from each CDR3.

J gene,V gene,CDR3 protein
TRBJ2-1,TRBV7-9,ASSPSPQRDRAYNEQF
TRBJ1-1,TRBV24-1,ATSDSGQGDTEAF
TRBJ2-7,TRBV6-5,ASSTGGPYEQY
TRBJ2-1,TRBV18,ASSPPSRTLYNEQF
TRBJ1-2,TRBV2,ASSKGQGINYGYT
TRBJ2-3,TRBV6-2/TRBV6-3,ASSSGTSGKDTQY
TRBJ2-1,TRBV4-3,ASSPSDFLSYNEQF
TRBJ1-5,TRBV7-6,ASSPQGTGNQPQH
TRBJ1-1,TRBV15,ATSRYTGNTEAF
TRBJ1-1,TRBV6-5,ASSYAGRSTEAF
TRBJ1-2,TRBV18,ASSPLGTGDSNYGYT
TRBJ2-1,TRBV11-2,ASSLDRGSYNEQF
TRBJ2-2,TRBV24-1,ATSDLSGGERTGELF
TRBJ1-5,TRBV2,ASSGGGGGNQPQH
TRBJ2-3,TRBV24-1,ATSGYGGTDTQY
TRBJ1-5,TRBV12-3/TRBV12-4,ASSLPPEPQH
TRBJ1-1,TRBV7-3,ASSSGQGARSTEAF
TRBJ1-1,TRBV19,ASMGTGDTEAF
TRBJ1-5,TRBV19,ASSQGALEPQH
TRBJ2-5,TRBV7-3,ASSFGRGETQY
TRBJ2-1,TRBV21-1,ASSKAVVGGGNEQF
TRBJ1-6,TRBV20-1,SASKGARDNSPLH
TRBJ2-5,TRBV29-1,SVADSGRAKETQY
TRBJ2-5,TRBV4-1,ASSQGGAGHQETQY
TRBJ1-3,TRBV5-5,ASSLAGGSGNTIY
TRBJ2-7,TRBV28,ASSLLEGAYYEQY
TRBJ1-2,TRBV10-3,AISEQGNYGYT
TRBJ2-3,TRBV18,ASARTSGSTDTQY
TRBJ2-3,TRBV7-2,ASSWGGGADTQY
TRBJ2-7,TRBV7-2,ASSFWTASYEQY
TRBJ1-4,TRBV19,ASSPMGVANEKLF
TRBJ1-1,TRBV6-1,ASSEEGTGSEAF